The rows below give T cell receptor beta chains drawn from one sample of a study of response to subunit inactivated influenza vaccine. TCRdb itself ran the RT-PCR reads through MiXCR, one entry per CDR3 protein. The table records some 500,000 distinct CDR3 sequences, 16% of them present only once. Source: CD4+ T cells sorted from PBMCs, taken about 24 months after vaccination. The receptors here all came from a man between 50 and 69 years old who received an inactivated influenza vaccine. Both conserved end residues are part of each CDR3. The D gene is left open where the match is weak. Clone size appears in some rows only: once, few, many, or a class for an expanded clone.

>TRBJ2-3|TRBV6-5|TRBD2|NA
CASRLTSGHSTDTQYF
TGTGCCAGCAGGTTGACTAGCGGGCATAGCACAGATACGCAGTATTTT
>TRBJ2-1|TRBV15|TRBD2|many
CATSRGGLAAFNEQFF
TGTGCCACCAGCAGAGGGGGACTAGCGGCATTCAATGAGCAGTTCTTC
>TRBJ2-3|TRBV7-8|TRBD2|many
CASSFRLAGGPDTQYF
TGTGCCAGCAGCTTCCGACTAGCGGGAGGGCCAGATACGCAGTATTTT
>TRBJ1-1|TRBV12-3/TRBV12-4|NA|few
CASSPVAAPAFF
TGTGCCAGCAGCCCAGTGGCGGCCCCAGCTTTCTTT
>TRBJ2-7|TRBV4-1|NA|many
CASSQASEQYF
TGCGCCAGCAGCCAAGCATCGGAGCAGTACTTC
>TRBJ2-3|TRBV5-1|NA|NA
CASSFFGVADTQYF
TGCGCCAGCAGCTTTTTCGGAGTAGCAGATACGCAGTATTTT
>TRBJ2-7|TRBV5-1|TRBD2|few
CASTPGSGRFYEQYF
TGCGCCAGCACCCCGGGGAGCGGGAGATTTTACGAGCAGTACTTC
>TRBJ2-5|TRBV5-1|NA|NA
CASSSIPGPQETQYF
TGCGCCAGCAGCTCGATACCGGGTCCCCAAGAGACCCAGTACTTC
>TRBJ1-4|TRBV30|NA|many
CAWSGVTTNEKLFF
TGTGCCTGGAGTGGGGTGACAACTAATGAAAAACTGTTTTTT
>TRBJ2-2|TRBV9|NA|few
CASSAQTGFTGELFF
TGTGCCAGCAGCGCCCAGACAGGATTCACCGGGGAGCTGTTTTTT
>TRBJ2-7|TRBV21-1|NA|NA
CARPGPGPLTYEQYF
TGTGCCAGGCCTGGGCCCGGACCTCTCACCTACGAGCAGTACTTC
>TRBJ2-2|TRBV7-9|NA|many
CASSSRRDTGELFF
TGTGCCAGCAGCTCCCGGCGGGACACCGGGGAGCTGTTTTTT
>TRBJ1-2|TRBV28|NA|NA
CASSKAGPGGYGYTF
TGTGCCAGCAGCAAAGCAGGCCCCGGGGGCTATGGCTACACCTTC
>TRBJ2-7|TRBV7-9|TRBD1|NA
CASSLPRQGLSYEQYF
TGTGCCAGCAGCTTACCCCGACAGGGCCTCTCCTACGAGCAGTACTTC
>TRBJ1-5|TRBV12-3/TRBV12-4|NA|few
CASSLVGRNQPQHF
TGTGCCAGCAGTTTAGTCGGCAGAAATCAGCCCCAGCATTTT
>TRBJ2-3|TRBV11-2|NA|NA
CASSLVGPLTSSTDTQYF
TGTGCCAGCAGCTTAGTCGGGCCTCTCACCTCTAGCACAGATACGCAGTATTTT
>TRBJ2-7|TRBV11-1|NA|NA
CASSLASYREQYF
TGTGCCAGCAGCTTAGCTTCATATCGCGAGCAGTACTTC
>TRBJ1-2|TRBV7-2|TRBD1|few
CASSLGQGPYGYTF
TGTGCCAGCAGCCTTGGACAGGGCCCCTATGGCTACACCTTC
>TRBJ1-1|TRBV10-3|NA|NA
CAISGFMNTEAFF
TGTGCCATCTCGGGATTCATGAACACTGAAGCTTTCTTT
>TRBJ2-7|TRBV7-2|TRBD1|many
CASRSGTASYEQYF
TGTGCCAGCAGGTCCGGGACAGCTTCCTACGAGCAGTACTTC
>TRBJ2-1|TRBV3-1|NA|NA
CASSYGPPGTYNEQFF
TGTGCCAGCAGTTATGGGCCGCCCGGAACCTACAATGAGCAGTTCTTC
>TRBJ2-3|TRBV5-1|NA|many
CASSLGQGRGDTQYF
TGCGCCAGCAGCTTGGGCCAGGGGCGAGGGGATACGCAGTATTTT
>TRBJ1-4|TRBV5-6|NA|NA
CASTRTFTGINEKLFF
TGTGCCAGCACCCGGACGTTCACGGGGATTAATGAAAAACTGTTTTTT
>TRBJ2-4|TRBV20-1|TRBD1|NA
CSAIGQAGSYIQYF
TGCAGTGCCATTGGACAGGCAGGATCGTACATTCAGTACTTC
>TRBJ2-3|TRBV6-2/TRBV6-3|NA|NA
CASSPSTRTDTQYF
TGTGCCAGCAGTCCCTCTACCAGGACAGATACGCAGTATTTT
>TRBJ2-5|TRBV7-2|NA|once
CASSQNPKETQYF
TGTGCCAGCAGCCAAAACCCCAAAGAGACCCAGTACTTC
>TRBJ2-5|TRBV7-2|NA|few
CASSGDGRYQETQYF
TGTGCCAGCAGCGGGGACGGACGGTACCAAGAGACCCAGTACTTC
>TRBJ1-6|TRBV14|NA|few
CASNEGISPLHF
TGTGCCAGCAATGAAGGAATTTCACCCCTCCACTTT
>TRBJ2-1|TRBV10-3|NA|NA
CAIRGLNPYNEQFF
TGTGCCATCAGAGGACTAAACCCCTACAATGAGCAGTTCTTC
>TRBJ2-7|TRBV28|NA|NA
CASIKSGRSEQYF
TGTGCCAGCATAAAAAGTGGGAGGAGCGAGCAGTACTTC
>TRBJ1-2|TRBV9|NA|NA
CASSRMGFSYGYTF
TGTGCCAGCAGCCGTATGGGGTTTAGCTATGGCTACACCTTC
>TRBJ1-1|TRBV7-9|NA|few
CASGRGSLDTEAFF
TGTGCCAGCGGGAGAGGGAGCCTTGACACTGAAGCTTTCTTT
>TRBJ2-7|TRBV9|TRBD1|NA
CASSGTGKNEQYF
TGTGCCAGCAGCGGGACAGGGAAAAACGAGCAGTACTTC
>TRBJ2-2|TRBV5-1|NA|many
CASSLHRTGELFF
TGCGCCAGCAGCCTCCATCGCACCGGGGAGCTGTTTTTT
>TRBJ1-2|TRBV4-2|NA|few
CASSQDRTPYGYTF
TGTGCCAGCAGCCAAGATCGGACACCCTATGGCTACACCTTC
>TRBJ2-1|TRBV4-1|TRBD1|many
CASSQLYGTGESYNEQFF
TGCGCCAGCAGCCAACTTTATGGGACAGGGGAATCCTACAATGAGCAGTTCTTC
>TRBJ1-4|TRBV12-3/TRBV12-4|TRBD1|few
CASRTGTGNEKLFF
TGTGCCAGCAGAACCGGGACAGGGAATGAAAAACTGTTTTTT
>TRBJ2-3|TRBV6-1|TRBD1|few
CASTYGQGYTDTQYF
TGTGCCAGCACCTACGGACAGGGGTACACAGATACGCAGTATTTT
>TRBJ1-1|TRBV6-1|NA|few
CASSAWTELRGTEAFF
TGTGCCAGCAGTGCTTGGACAGAACTGCGGGGCACTGAAGCTTTCTTT
>TRBJ1-2|TRBV6-5|TRBD1|NA
CASSYQDRAAGYTF
TGTGCCAGCAGTTACCAGGACAGGGCTGCCGGCTACACCTTC
>TRBJ1-1|TRBV20-1|NA|NA
CSASPLGTDRLLNTEAFF
TGCAGTGCTAGTCCCTTGGGCACAGATCGCCTTCTGAACACTGAAGCTTTCTTT
>TRBJ1-1|TRBV7-2|NA|few
CASSNVAQLLTFF
TGTGCCAGCAGCAACGTCGCCCAGCTCTTAACTTTCTTT
>TRBJ2-2|TRBV20-1|TRBD2|NA
CSAIAGPNTGELFF
TGCAGTGCAATAGCGGGCCCGAACACCGGGGAGCTGTTTTTT
>TRBJ1-2|TRBV4-1|NA|NA
CASSQVQVGGYGYTF
TGCGCCAGCAGCCAAGTACAGGTTGGTGGCTATGGCTACACCTTC
>TRBJ1-1|TRBV5-1|NA|NA
CASSPSTRTNTEAFF
TGCGCCAGCAGCCCATCGACAAGGACGAACACTGAAGCTTTCTTT
>TRBJ2-7|TRBV3-1|NA|few
CASSQGRGYEQYF
TGTGCCAGCAGCCAAGGGAGGGGCTACGAGCAGTACTTC
>TRBJ2-1|TRBV5-1|NA|NA
CASSRNGYNEQFF
TGCGCCAGCAGCCGCAATGGGTACAATGAGCAGTTCTTC
>TRBJ2-1|TRBV4-2|TRBD2|NA
CASSALAGFDNEQFF
TGTGCCAGCAGCGCACTAGCGGGGTTTGACAATGAGCAGTTCTTC
>TRBJ2-3|TRBV20-1|TRBD2|NA
CCARDINSGADTQYF
TGCTGTGCTAGAGACATAAATAGCGGGGCAGATACGCAGTATTTT
>TRBJ2-7|TRBV12-3/TRBV12-4|NA|many
CASSFTGSYEQYF
TGTGCCAGCAGCTTTACTGGCTCCTACGAGCAGTACTTC
>TRBJ2-7|TRBV19|NA|few
CASSRTGTNYEQYF
TGTGCCAGTAGTAGAACAGGGACCAACTACGAGCAGTACTTC
>TRBJ2-1|TRBV6-1|TRBD2|few
CASSTLAGGSYNEQFF
TGTGCCAGCAGTACCTTAGCGGGAGGCTCCTACAATGAGCAGTTCTTC
>TRBJ2-5|TRBV29-1|NA|many
CSVVFSQETQYF
TGCAGCGTTGTTTTTAGCCAAGAGACCCAGTACTTC
>TRBJ2-5|TRBV7-2|NA|NA
CASSFYGSETQYF
TGTGCCAGCAGCTTTTATGGGTCTGAGACCCAGTACTTC
>TRBJ2-7|TRBV10-3|TRBD2|NA
CAISGWREHEQYF
TGTGCCATCAGTGGGTGGCGGGAGCACGAGCAGTACTTC
>TRBJ1-2|TRBV7-2|TRBD1|few
CASSREQGTSYTF
TGTGCCAGCAGCCGTGAACAGGGGACAAGCTACACCTTC
>TRBJ2-2|TRBV7-2|TRBD2|NA
CASSVTGLAVGELFF
TGTGCCAGCAGCGTAACGGGACTAGCGGTCGGGGAGCTGTTTTTT
>TRBJ1-1|TRBV6-1|NA|NA
CASSERRRDEAFF
TGTGCCAGCAGTGAAAGGAGGAGGGATGAAGCTTTCTTT
>TRBJ1-1|TRBV6-1|NA|NA
CASSEVRGNTEAFF
TGTGCCAGCAGTGAAGTCAGGGGAAACACTGAAGCTTTCTTT
>TRBJ2-1|TRBV9|NA|many
CASSVGLPPSYNEQFF
TGTGCCAGCAGCGTCGGTCTTCCCCCCTCCTACAATGAGCAGTTCTTC